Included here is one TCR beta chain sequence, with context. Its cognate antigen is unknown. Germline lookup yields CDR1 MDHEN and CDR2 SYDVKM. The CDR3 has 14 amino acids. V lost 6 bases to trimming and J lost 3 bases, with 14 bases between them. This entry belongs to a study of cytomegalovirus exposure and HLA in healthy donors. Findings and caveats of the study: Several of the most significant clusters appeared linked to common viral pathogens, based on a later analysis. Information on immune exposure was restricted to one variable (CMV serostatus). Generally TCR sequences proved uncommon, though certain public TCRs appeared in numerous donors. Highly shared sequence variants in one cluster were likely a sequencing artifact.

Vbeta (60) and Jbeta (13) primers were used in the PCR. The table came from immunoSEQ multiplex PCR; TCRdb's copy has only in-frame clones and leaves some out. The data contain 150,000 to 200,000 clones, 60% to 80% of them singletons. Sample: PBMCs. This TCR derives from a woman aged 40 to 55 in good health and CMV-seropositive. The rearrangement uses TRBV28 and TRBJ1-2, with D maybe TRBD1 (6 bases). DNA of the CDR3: TGTGCCAGCAGACCCGGGACAACCGACTATGGCTACACCTTC. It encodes CASRPGTTDYGYTF.